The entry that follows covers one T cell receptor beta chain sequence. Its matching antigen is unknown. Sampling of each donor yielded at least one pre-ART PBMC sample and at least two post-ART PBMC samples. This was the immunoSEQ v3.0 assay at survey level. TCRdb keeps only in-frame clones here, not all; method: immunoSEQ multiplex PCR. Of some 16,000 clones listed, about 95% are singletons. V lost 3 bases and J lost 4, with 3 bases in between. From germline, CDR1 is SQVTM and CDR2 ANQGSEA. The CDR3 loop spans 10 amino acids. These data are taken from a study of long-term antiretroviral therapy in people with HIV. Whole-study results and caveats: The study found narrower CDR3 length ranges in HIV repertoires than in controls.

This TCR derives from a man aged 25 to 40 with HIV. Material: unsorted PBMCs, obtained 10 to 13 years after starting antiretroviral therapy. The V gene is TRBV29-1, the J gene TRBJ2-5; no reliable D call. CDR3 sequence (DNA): TGCAGCGTTGATGTAGAGACCCAGTACTTC. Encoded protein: CSVDVETQYF.